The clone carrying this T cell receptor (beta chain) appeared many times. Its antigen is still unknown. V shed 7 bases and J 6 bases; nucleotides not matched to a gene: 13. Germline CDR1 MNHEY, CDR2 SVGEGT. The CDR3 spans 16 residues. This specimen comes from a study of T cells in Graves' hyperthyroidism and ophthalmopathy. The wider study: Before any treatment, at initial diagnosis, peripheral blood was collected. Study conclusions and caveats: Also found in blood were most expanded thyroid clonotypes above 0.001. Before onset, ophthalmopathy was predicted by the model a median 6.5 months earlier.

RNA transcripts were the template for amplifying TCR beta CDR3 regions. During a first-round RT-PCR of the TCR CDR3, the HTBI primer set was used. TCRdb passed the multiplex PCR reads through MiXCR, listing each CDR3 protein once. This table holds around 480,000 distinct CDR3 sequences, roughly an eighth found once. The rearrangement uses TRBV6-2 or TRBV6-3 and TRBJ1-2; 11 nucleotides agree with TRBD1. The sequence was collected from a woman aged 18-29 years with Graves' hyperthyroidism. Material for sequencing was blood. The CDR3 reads CASKRDRGTRGDGYTF. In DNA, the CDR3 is TGTGCCAGCAAACGGGACAGGGGGACCAGAGGAGATGGCTACACCTTC.